These 27 T cell receptor beta chains share one sample of origin, sequenced in a study of T-cell reconstitution after alpha-beta-depleted transplantation in children. Researchers prepared the TCRbeta library using unique molecular identifiers, the study reports. TCRdb passed the PCR reads through MiXCR, listing each CDR3 protein once. The sample yields approximately 400,000 distinct CDR3 sequences, approximately 11% seen once. The specimen was PBMCs from the stem cell graft donor, collected from the stem cell graft. These receptors all come from a human donor who donated a stem cell graft to a child with acute myeloid leukemia.

The chain links TRBV12-3 or TRBV12-4 to TRBJ2-7, with 11 nucleotides matching TRBD1. Trimming removed 8 bases from V and 3 bases from J; junction bases left unmatched: 3. The CDR3 totals 13 residues. The DNA of the CDR3 is TGTGCCAGCGGACAGGGGGCGTACTACGAGCAGTACTTC. Amino acid sequence: CASGQGAYYEQYF.

This clonotype was counted between two and nine times. The genes are TRBV2 and TRBJ2-1, with D possibly being TRBD2 (6 bases). The CDR3 spans 13 residues. V was trimmed by 2 bases and J by 9 bases, leaving 11 bases between them. Germline loops: CDR1 SNHLY, CDR2 FYNNEI. The CDR3 DNA is TGTGCCAGCAGTGAAATGCGGGGCGTTGAGCAGTTCTTC. Translation gives CASSEMRGVEQFF.

The CDR3 DNA follows: TGTGCCAGCTCACATCGACAGGGGAGTTTGGCAGATACGCAGTATTTT. Translated: CASSHRQGSLADTQYF. The chain has TRBV18 and TRBJ2-3; 8 bases fit TRBD1. The CDR3 runs 16 residues. The J segment lost 4 bases and the V segment lost 4 bases, leaving 10 bases of the junction unmatched. Germline V CDR1 and CDR2: KGHSH, LQKENI.

The J gene is TRBJ2-3, the V gene TRBV4-3; 10 bases match TRBD2. Germline assignment: CDR1 LGHNA and CDR2 YSLEER. V was clipped by 1 base and J by 6 bases; unmatched bases: 4. The CDR3 consists of 15 residues. CDR3 bases: TGCGCCAGCAGCCAAGTGCCAGCGGGAGGGGATACGCAGTATTTT. Translation: CASSQVPAGGDTQYF.

The genes are TRBV29-1 and TRBJ1-1; D uncertain. This CDR3 has 15 amino acids. Germline V gene data show CDR1 as SQVTM and CDR2 as ANQGSEA. V was shortened by 2 bases and J by 4 bases, with 17 bases between the two germline ends. The CDR3 loop reads CSVENAGQVGTEAFF. The CDR3 nucleotides are TGCAGCGTTGAAAACGCGGGCCAAGTGGGCACTGAAGCTTTCTTT. The full variable domain, in which reference TRBV29-1 and TRBJ1-1 provide the parts outside the CDR3, is SAVISQKPSRDICQRGTSLTIQCQVDSQVTMMFWYRQQPGQSLTLIATANQGSEATYESGFVIDKFPISRPNLTFSTLTVSNMSPEDSSIYLCSVENAGQVGTEAFFGQGTRLTVV.

The chain is built from TRBV7-9 and TRBJ2-1; 9 bases match TRBD2. The CDR3 covers 15 residues. The V gene's germline CDR1 is SEHNR and CDR2 FQNEAQ (reference sequence). The V and J ends lost 4 bases and 2 bases, in that order; junction bases with no gene match: 3. Here the CDR3 reads CASSSGLATYNEQFF. CDR3 sequence (DNA): TGTGCCAGCAGCTCAGGACTAGCGACCTACAATGAGCAGTTCTTC.

In this sample, this clonotype turned up a few times. J is TRBJ2-7 and V is TRBV20-1; D is uncertain. The V end was cut by 1 base, the J end by 3 bases, with 19 bases between. Germline V gene data show CDR1 as DFQATT and CDR2 as SNEGSKA (reference sequence). There are 16 residues in the CDR3. The chain's CDR3 is CSARGPITDRVYEQYF. CDR3 bases: TGCAGTGCTAGAGGCCCAATTACGGACCGAGTCTACGAGCAGTACTTC.

This chain uses TRBV30 with TRBJ2-2, with D tentatively TRBD1 (5 bases). Germline V CDR1 and CDR2: GTSNPN, SVGIG (reference sequence). The germline V and J ends were trimmed by 3 bases and 4 bases, with 9 bases remaining between them. The CDR3 has 13 residues. The CDR3 region has the DNA TGTGCCTGGAGAGGGGAAGGCACCGGGGAGCTGTTTTTT. This encodes CAWRGEGTGELFF.

This rearrangement joins TRBV4-3 to TRBJ2-4; TRBD2 agrees at 10 bases. Trimming took 4 bases from V and 0 from J; bases not matched to a gene: 6. The V gene's germline CDR1 is LGHNA and CDR2 YSLEER. The CDR3 covers 17 residues. CDR3 protein: CASSRGLAEIAKNIQYF. The DNA for the CDR3 is TGCGCCAGCAGCCGCGGACTAGCGGAGATAGCCAAAAACATTCAGTACTTC.

The chain is built from TRBV2 and TRBJ1-2; no clear D. Trimming cost V 7 bases and J 4 bases, with 13 bases left between them. In germline, CDR1 is SNHLY, CDR2 FYNNEI. This CDR3 spans 13 amino acids. The CDR3: CASNYDKAYGYTF. The DNA of the CDR3 is TGTGCCAGCAATTACGACAAAGCCTATGGCTACACCTTC.

A few counts support this clonotype. The chain links TRBV20-1 to TRBJ1-1, with D hard to call. Trimming took off 5 bases at V and 5 bases at J, with 18 bases between the two ends. The germline V gene encodes CDR1 DFQATT and CDR2 SNEGSKA (reference sequence). The CDR3 runs 14 residues. In DNA form, the CDR3 reads TGCAGTGCTCACAATGGGTTCGGCTCGACTGAAGCTTTCTTT. Amino acid sequence: CSAHNGFGSTEAFF.

This clonotype was detected a few times. One end of the junction is discordant with germline, which a read error may explain. The genes are TRBV10-3 and TRBJ2-2, with TRBD1 matching over 9 bases. This CDR3 is 17 amino acids long. From germline, CDR1 is ENHRY and CDR2 SYGVKD. The CDR3 region has the DNA TGTGCCATCAGGGACTTAGGGACAGGGCCGAAGACCGGGGAGCTGTTTTTT. Its translation: CAIRDLGTGPKTGELFF.

This rearrangement joins TRBV4-2 to TRBJ2-1, with a weak D call TRBD2 (5 bases). Germline CDR1 and CDR2: LGHNA and YNFKEQ. V lost 0 bases, J lost 3 bases, and 18 bases lay in between. The CDR3 is 18 amino acids. CDR3 sequence reads: CASSQDSYSAGGYNEQFF. CDR3 in DNA: TGTGCCAGCAGCCAAGATTCGTATAGCGCTGGAGGCTACAATGAGCAGTTCTTC.

This clonotype was picked up one time. This chain links TRBV18 with TRBJ1-5; D unclear. The germline V gene encodes CDR1 KGHSH and CDR2 LQKENI. This CDR3 has 14 amino acids. Trimming took off 0 bases at V and 1 base at J, with 4 bases between the two ends. This CDR3 reads CASSPPTSNQPQHF. CDR3 bases: TGTGCCAGCTCACCACCGACAAGCAATCAGCCCCAGCATTTT.

For the CDR3, the DNA is TGTGCCAGCAGCAAATCCGGGACAGGGGCCCGGTACGTC. Encoded protein: CASSKSGTGARYV. J is TRBJ2-7 and V is TRBV21-1; the D call of TRBD1 is as the table states it, not checked on the DNA. TRBV21-1 is noted as a pseudogene. The CDR3 runs to 13 residues.

This clonotype was detected only a few times. The rearrangement uses TRBV7-8 and TRBJ1-5; D is unresolved. This CDR3 is built from 15 residues. Germline CDR1 SGHVS, CDR2 FQNEAQ. Trimming left V 2 bases short and J 5 bases short, with 13 bases between. DNA for the CDR3: TGTGCCAGCAGCTTATCGGGGTTTCGCGATCAGCCCCAGCATTTT. This gives the protein CASSLSGFRDQPQHF. The full variable domain, rest sourced from reference TRBV7-8 and TRBJ1-5, is GAGVSQSPRYKVAKRGQDVALRCDPISGHVSLFWYQQALGQGPEFLTYFQNEAQLDKSGLPSDRFFAERPEGSVSTLKIQRTQQEDSAVYLCASSLSGFRDQPQHFGDGTRLSIL.

This clonotype has ten or more counts. The V gene is TRBV5-1, the J gene TRBJ2-7, with D perhaps given as TRBD1 or TRBD2 (5 bases each). This CDR3 region has 14 residues. Germline CDR1 is SGHRS and CDR2 is YFSETQ. V was shortened by 5 bases and J by 4 bases, with 16 bases between the two germline ends. The DNA of the CDR3 is TGCGCCAGCAGGGACCCGGGACCCCCATACGAGCAGTACTTC. This gives the protein CASRDPGPPYEQYF.

A few counts support this clonotype. The chain recombines TRBV12-3 or TRBV12-4 with TRBJ1-5, with D perhaps matching TRBD1 (5 bases). This CDR3 region has 14 residues. Trimming cost V 8 bases and J 0 bases, with 11 bases left between them. CDR3 sequence (DNA): TGTGCCAGCGGGGCCGGGGATAGCAATCAGCCCCAGCATTTT. Encoded protein: CASGAGDSNQPQHF.

This clonotype was found many times. The gene calls are TRBV29-1 and TRBJ2-1, with 8 bases fitting TRBD1. V dropped 4 bases and J dropped 5; count of bases not matched to a gene: 1. Germline V gene data show CDR1 as SQVTM and CDR2 as ANQGSEA. The CDR3 length is 12 residues. In nucleotides, the CDR3 is TGCAGCGTTGGGACAGGGCACAATGAGCAGTTCTTC. Amino acids: CSVGTGHNEQFF.

V and J are TRBV5-1 and TRBJ1-1; D is uncertain. Germline V gene data show CDR1 as SGHRS and CDR2 as YFSETQ. The CDR3 totals 13 residues. V was clipped by 0 bases and J by 3 bases, with 6 bases between them. The CDR3 DNA sequence: TGCGCCAGCAGCTTGGACGAGGACACTGAAGCTTTCTTT. Translating it yields CASSLDEDTEAFF.

The chain is built from TRBV11-2 and TRBJ2-3, with 11 bases matching TRBD2. J lost 0 bases, V lost 5 bases, and 7 bases had no gene match. The CDR3 is 17 amino acids. Germline V lookup: CDR1 SGHAT, CDR2 FQNNGV. The chain's CDR3 is CASSRKGLAASTDTQYF. In DNA, the CDR3 is TGTGCCAGCAGCCGAAAGGGACTAGCGGCTAGCACAGATACGCAGTATTTT.

The chain employs TRBV9 and TRBJ2-1, with 8 positions matching TRBD2. There are 15 residues in the CDR3. J was trimmed by 7 bases and V by 3 bases; bases with no gene match: 9. CDR1 SGDLS and CDR2 YYNGEE come from the germline V gene. This chain's CDR3 is CASSAGLGGGNEQFF. The CDR3 DNA reads TGTGCCAGCAGCGCGGGACTAGGGGGGGGGAATGAGCAGTTCTTC.

This clonotype was counted a few times. The CDR3 sequence is CASSPGGVHTEAFF. The CDR3, as DNA: TGTGCCAGCAGCCCGGGGGGGGTCCACACTGAAGCTTTCTTT. V is TRBV5-5 and J is TRBJ1-1, with TRBD1 as a possible D gene (5 bases). The CDR3 covers 14 residues. The V end was cut by 4 bases, the J end by 3 bases, with 13 bases between. In germline, CDR1 is SGHKS, CDR2 YYEKEE (reference sequence). Combining the CDR3 with reference TRBV5-5 and TRBJ1-1 gives the whole variable domain DAGVTQSPTHLIKTRGQQVTLRCSPISGHKSVSWYQQVLGQGPQFIFQYYEKEERGRGNFPDRFSARQFPNYSSELNVNALLLGDSALYLCASSPGGVHTEAFFGQGTRLTVV.

The chain has TRBV20-1 and TRBJ2-3; 9 bases match TRBD2. This CDR3 has 15 residues. Germline V gene lookup returns CDR1 DFQATT and CDR2 SNEGSKA (reference sequence). The ends lost 2 bases at V and 5 bases at J; junction bases unmatched: 8. CDR3 nucleotide sequence: TGCAGTGCTAGAAGACGGGCGGGAGGGGGAGATACGCAGTATTTT. It is translated as CSARRRAGGGDTQYF.

This clonotype was recorded at least ten times. The chain joins TRBV10-3 to TRBJ2-5, with D possibly matching TRBD2 (5 bases). V lost 6 bases, J lost 5 bases, and 10 bases lay in between. Looked up from germline, CDR1 is ENHRY and CDR2 is SYGVKD. This CDR3 is built from 12 residues. The CDR3 protein is CAISRGVETQYF. For the CDR3, the DNA is TGTGCCATCAGCCGGGGAGTGGAGACCCAGTACTTC.

V is TRBV2 and J is TRBJ2-5; 7 bases are a match to TRBD2. The CDR3 totals 16 residues. V trimming: 6 bases; J trimming: 5 bases; junction bases outside the gene matches: 15. Germline CDR1 is SNHLY and CDR2 is FYNNEI. In DNA, the CDR3 is TGTGCCAGCAGCACAACTGCCGGGACTAAAGTGGAGACCCAGTACTTC. Protein product: CASSTTAGTKVETQYF.

The J gene is TRBJ2-7, the V gene TRBV27; 15 nucleotides line up with TRBD2. The CDR3 loop spans 15 amino acids. V shed 6 bases and J 5 bases; nucleotides not matched to a gene: 5. Germline CDR1 MNHEY, CDR2 SMNVEV (reference sequence). The CDR3 sequence is CASRRTSGGAHEQYV. The CDR3 DNA sequence: TGTGCCAGCAGACGGACTAGCGGGGGGGCCCACGAGCAGTACGTC.